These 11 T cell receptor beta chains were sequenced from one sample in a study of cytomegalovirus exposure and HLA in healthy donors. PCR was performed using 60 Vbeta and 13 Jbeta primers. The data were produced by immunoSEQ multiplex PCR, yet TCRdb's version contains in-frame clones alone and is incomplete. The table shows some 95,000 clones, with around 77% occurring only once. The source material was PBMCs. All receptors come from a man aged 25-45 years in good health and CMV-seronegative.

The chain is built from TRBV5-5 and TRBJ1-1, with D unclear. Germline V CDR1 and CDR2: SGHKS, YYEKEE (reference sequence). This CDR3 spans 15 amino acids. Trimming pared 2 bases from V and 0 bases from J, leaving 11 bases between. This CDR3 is CASSFLVGVNTEAFF. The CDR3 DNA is TGTGCCAGCAGCTTCTTGGTGGGCGTGAACACTGAAGCTTTCTTT.

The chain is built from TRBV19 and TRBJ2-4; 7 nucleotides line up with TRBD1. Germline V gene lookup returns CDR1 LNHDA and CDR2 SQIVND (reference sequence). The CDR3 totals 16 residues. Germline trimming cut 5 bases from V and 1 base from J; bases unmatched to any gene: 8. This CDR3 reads CASSHDREGAKNIQYF. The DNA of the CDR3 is TGTGCCAGTAGTCACGACAGGGAAGGGGCCAAAAACATTCAGTACTTC.

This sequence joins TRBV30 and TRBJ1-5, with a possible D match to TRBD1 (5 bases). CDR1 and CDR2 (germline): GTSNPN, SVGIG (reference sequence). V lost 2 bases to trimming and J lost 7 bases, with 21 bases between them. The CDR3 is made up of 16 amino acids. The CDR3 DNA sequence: TGTGCCTGGAGTTCGGGGTTGGGGGGGTTGAGGCAGCCCCAGCATTTT. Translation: CAWSSGLGGLRQPQHF.

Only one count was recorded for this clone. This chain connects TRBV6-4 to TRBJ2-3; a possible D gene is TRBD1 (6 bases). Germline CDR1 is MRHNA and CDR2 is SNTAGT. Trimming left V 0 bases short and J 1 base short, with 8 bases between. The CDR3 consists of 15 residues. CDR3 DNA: TGTGCCAGCAGTGACTCGCCAGGGGGCACAGATACGCAGTATTTT. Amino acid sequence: CASSDSPGGTDTQYF.

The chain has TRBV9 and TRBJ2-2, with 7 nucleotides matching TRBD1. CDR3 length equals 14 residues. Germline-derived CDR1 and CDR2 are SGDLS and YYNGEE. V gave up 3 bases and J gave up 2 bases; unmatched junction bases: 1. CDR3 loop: CASSDRGNTGELFF. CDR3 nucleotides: TGTGCCAGCAGCGACAGGGGAAACACCGGGGAGCTGTTTTTT.

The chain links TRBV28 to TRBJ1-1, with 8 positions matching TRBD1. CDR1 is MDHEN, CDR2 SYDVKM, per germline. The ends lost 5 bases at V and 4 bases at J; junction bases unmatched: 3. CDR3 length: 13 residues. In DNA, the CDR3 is TGTGCCAGCAGTACAGGGGGGAGCACTGAAGCTTTCTTT. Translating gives CASSTGGSTEAFF.

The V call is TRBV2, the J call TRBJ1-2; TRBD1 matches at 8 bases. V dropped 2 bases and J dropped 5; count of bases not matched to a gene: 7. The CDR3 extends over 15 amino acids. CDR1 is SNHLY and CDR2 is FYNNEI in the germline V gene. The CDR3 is CASSEQDRDFYGYTF. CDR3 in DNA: TGTGCCAGCAGTGAACAGGACAGGGATTTTTATGGCTACACCTTC.

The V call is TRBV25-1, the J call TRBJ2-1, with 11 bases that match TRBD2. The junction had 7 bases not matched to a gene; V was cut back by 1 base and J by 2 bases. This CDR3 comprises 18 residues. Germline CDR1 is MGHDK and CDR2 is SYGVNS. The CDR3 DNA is TGTGCCAGCAGTGAATCTGTGGGACTAGCGGCCACCTACAATGAGCAGTTCTTC. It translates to CASSESVGLAATYNEQFF.

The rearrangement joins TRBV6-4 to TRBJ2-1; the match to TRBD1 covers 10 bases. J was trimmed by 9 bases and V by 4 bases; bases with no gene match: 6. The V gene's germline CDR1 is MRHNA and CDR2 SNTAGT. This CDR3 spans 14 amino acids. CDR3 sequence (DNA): TGTGCCAGCAGTGGTGGACAGGGGGTGGGTGAGCAGTTCTTC. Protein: CASSGGQGVGEQFF.

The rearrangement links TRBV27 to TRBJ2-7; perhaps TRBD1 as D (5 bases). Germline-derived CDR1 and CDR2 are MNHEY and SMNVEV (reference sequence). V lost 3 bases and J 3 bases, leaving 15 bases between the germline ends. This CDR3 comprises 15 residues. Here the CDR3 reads CASSFTAGSRYEQYF. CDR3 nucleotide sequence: TGTGCCAGCAGTTTTACGGCAGGGTCCCGCTACGAGCAGTACTTC.

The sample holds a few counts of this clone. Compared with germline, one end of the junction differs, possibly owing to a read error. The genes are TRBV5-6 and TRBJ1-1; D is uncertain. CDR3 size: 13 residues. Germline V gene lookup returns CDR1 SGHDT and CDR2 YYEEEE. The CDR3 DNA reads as TGTGCCAGCACCTTGGGCAGAAACACTGAAGCTTTCTTT. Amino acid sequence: CASTLGRNTEAFF.